The rows below give T cell receptor beta chains drawn from one sample of a study of blood T cell repertoires in COVID-19. The method was immunoSEQ multiplex PCR; TCRdb's version includes in-frame clones alone and lacks a portion of them. Among about 73,000 clones listed, 75% to 90% were seen once. Sequenced: peripheral blood. These TCRs come from a man of 80 years or more with acute or convalescent COVID-19. CDR3s include the opening cysteine and the closing phenylalanine or tryptophan. The order of the fields is CDR3 protein, D gene, clone size, J gene, V gene. The D gene is left open where the match is weak. Only some rows state a clone size, as once, few, many or a class for expanded clones.

CDR3aa: CASSSGLARVYGYTF
d_gene: -
abundance: -
j_gene: TRBJ1-2
v_gene: TRBV5-1

CDR3aa: CASRGTGIYEQYF
d_gene: -
abundance: -
j_gene: TRBJ2-7
v_gene: TRBV27

CDR3aa: CASSADNSYGYTF
d_gene: -
abundance: -
j_gene: TRBJ1-2
v_gene: TRBV5-1

CDR3aa: CASSLDRGGGYTF
d_gene: TRBD1
abundance: -
j_gene: TRBJ1-2
v_gene: TRBV5-1

CDR3aa: CASSRDSREAFF
d_gene: TRBD1
abundance: -
j_gene: TRBJ1-1
v_gene: TRBV7-9

CDR3aa: CASSSQGARDSPLHF
d_gene: TRBD1
abundance: -
j_gene: TRBJ1-6
v_gene: TRBV5-1

CDR3aa: CASSLAGGTDTQYF
d_gene: TRBD2
abundance: -
j_gene: TRBJ2-3
v_gene: TRBV5-1

CDR3aa: CASSPGQGASQSGELFF
d_gene: TRBD1
abundance: -
j_gene: TRBJ2-2
v_gene: TRBV18

CDR3aa: CSASRRGYWGQDDTEAFF
d_gene: -
abundance: -
j_gene: TRBJ1-1
v_gene: TRBV20-1

CDR3aa: CASSVSTAEVSGNTIYF
d_gene: -
abundance: -
j_gene: TRBJ1-3
v_gene: TRBV9

CDR3aa: CASRGTGGYGYTF
d_gene: TRBD1
abundance: -
j_gene: TRBJ1-2
v_gene: TRBV6-5

CDR3aa: CASSIYEGRNTEAFF
d_gene: -
abundance: -
j_gene: TRBJ1-1
v_gene: TRBV19

CDR3aa: CASSQAGEVYGYTF
d_gene: -
abundance: -
j_gene: TRBJ1-2
v_gene: TRBV4-2

CDR3aa: CASRSGAPLTEAFF
d_gene: -
abundance: -
j_gene: TRBJ1-1
v_gene: TRBV28

CDR3aa: CASSQAGTGFEKLFF
d_gene: TRBD1
abundance: few
j_gene: TRBJ1-4
v_gene: TRBV4-1

CDR3aa: CASSSGTVYGYTF
d_gene: TRBD1
abundance: once
j_gene: TRBJ1-2
v_gene: TRBV3-1/TRBV3-2

CDR3aa: CATSRSGDGFNYGYTF
d_gene: -
abundance: -
j_gene: TRBJ1-2
v_gene: TRBV15

CDR3aa: CAISERTEGKLFF
d_gene: -
abundance: -
j_gene: TRBJ1-4
v_gene: TRBV10-3

CDR3aa: CASRWGANYGYTF
d_gene: -
abundance: -
j_gene: TRBJ1-2
v_gene: TRBV6-5

CDR3aa: CASRKPGFGTQYF
d_gene: -
abundance: -
j_gene: TRBJ2-5
v_gene: TRBV11-2

CDR3aa: CASSPFGVGNSPLHF
d_gene: -
abundance: few
j_gene: TRBJ1-6
v_gene: TRBV5-1

CDR3aa: CAWGLQARETQYF
d_gene: -
abundance: -
j_gene: TRBJ2-5
v_gene: TRBV30

CDR3aa: CASSHVQASNQPQHF
d_gene: -
abundance: -
j_gene: TRBJ1-5
v_gene: TRBV14

CDR3aa: CSATLNEQFF
d_gene: -
abundance: -
j_gene: TRBJ2-1
v_gene: TRBV20-1

CDR3aa: CASSFSDRTEAFF
d_gene: -
abundance: few
j_gene: TRBJ1-1
v_gene: TRBV7-9

CDR3aa: CTVSFNEQFF
d_gene: -
abundance: -
j_gene: TRBJ2-1
v_gene: TRBV2

CDR3aa: CASSQGLAYNEQFF
d_gene: TRBD2
abundance: -
j_gene: TRBJ2-1
v_gene: TRBV7-2

CDR3aa: CASSGQGSSYNEQFF
d_gene: TRBD1
abundance: -
j_gene: TRBJ2-1
v_gene: TRBV2

CDR3aa: CASKYGGSSGVSETQYF
d_gene: TRBD2
abundance: -
j_gene: TRBJ2-5
v_gene: TRBV5-4

CDR3aa: CASRQGVNQPQHF
d_gene: -
abundance: -
j_gene: TRBJ1-5
v_gene: TRBV25-1

CDR3aa: CSASILAGGETQYF
d_gene: TRBD2
abundance: -
j_gene: TRBJ2-5
v_gene: TRBV29-1

CDR3aa: CASSPPGEAGGYTF
d_gene: -
abundance: once
j_gene: TRBJ1-2
v_gene: TRBV18

CDR3aa: CASSEELATQYF
d_gene: -
abundance: -
j_gene: TRBJ2-3
v_gene: TRBV2

CDR3aa: CSAYLGYTF
d_gene: -
abundance: -
j_gene: TRBJ1-2
v_gene: TRBV20-1

CDR3aa: CASRGTATEAFF
d_gene: TRBD1
abundance: -
j_gene: TRBJ1-1
v_gene: TRBV2

CDR3aa: CASGLSGMAQHF
d_gene: -
abundance: -
j_gene: TRBJ1-5
v_gene: TRBV12-5

CDR3aa: CASGTGGPYGYTF
d_gene: TRBD1
abundance: -
j_gene: TRBJ1-2
v_gene: TRBV12-5

CDR3aa: CASSVISRGDTQYF
d_gene: -
abundance: -
j_gene: TRBJ2-3
v_gene: TRBV9

CDR3aa: CASSYTGAGTDTQYF
d_gene: TRBD1
abundance: -
j_gene: TRBJ2-3
v_gene: TRBV6-5

CDR3aa: CASSPSDRTSYEQYF
d_gene: TRBD1
abundance: -
j_gene: TRBJ2-7
v_gene: TRBV3-1/TRBV3-2

CDR3aa: CASSPRRGYEQYF
d_gene: -
abundance: -
j_gene: TRBJ2-7
v_gene: TRBV11-3

CDR3aa: CASSEGGSYNEQFF
d_gene: -
abundance: -
j_gene: TRBJ2-1
v_gene: TRBV19

CDR3aa: CASSIRPGRSGGYTF
d_gene: -
abundance: -
j_gene: TRBJ1-2
v_gene: TRBV19

CDR3aa: CASSVPTSGGQTEQYF
d_gene: TRBD2
abundance: few
j_gene: TRBJ2-7
v_gene: TRBV7-8

CDR3aa: CATAGLAPSTDTQYF
d_gene: -
abundance: -
j_gene: TRBJ2-3
v_gene: TRBV10-3

CDR3aa: CASSERTGGHEQYF
d_gene: TRBD1
abundance: -
j_gene: TRBJ2-7
v_gene: TRBV11-3

CDR3aa: CATSRDFGSPFEQYF
d_gene: -
abundance: -
j_gene: TRBJ2-7
v_gene: TRBV15

CDR3aa: CASSIREGLGSPLHF
d_gene: -
abundance: -
j_gene: TRBJ1-6
v_gene: TRBV7-8

CDR3aa: CASSRDREGQPQHF
d_gene: TRBD1
abundance: few
j_gene: TRBJ1-5
v_gene: TRBV3-1/TRBV3-2

CDR3aa: CASTRMVGVGEQYF
d_gene: -
abundance: -
j_gene: TRBJ2-7
v_gene: TRBV7-2